Presented here are 3 T cell receptor beta chains from one specimen sequenced in a study of Ad26.COV2.S vaccination and SARS-CoV-2 variants. This sample's treatment: 15 to 20 received Ad26.COV2.S at low or high dose, single or two shots; 5 received placebo; per-sample allocation not given. The investigators took samples on day 63 after the first vaccine or placebo injection. The assay was immunoSEQ multiplex PCR, and TCRdb's table has in-frame clones only and misses some. The table shows about 400,000 clones, with around 89% occurring only once. Material: peripheral blood, obtained in a trial of Ad26.COV2.S vaccine versus placebo. The receptor set was obtained from a person between 18 and 60 years old who received the Ad26.COV2.S COVID-19 vaccine or a placebo.

The V gene is TRBV4-1, the J gene TRBJ2-7; D not certain. V was trimmed by 1 base and J by 0 bases, leaving 13 bases between them. Germline CDR1 reads MGHRA; CDR2 reads YSYEKL. The CDR3 runs to 16 residues. The chain's CDR3 is CASSQVITADSYEQYF. CDR3 in DNA: TGCGCCAGCAGCCAAGTCATTACAGCCGACTCCTACGAGCAGTACTTC.

This clone was seen only once. The chain recombines TRBV19 with TRBJ2-2, with TRBD2 identical over 7 bases. V lost 4 bases and J lost 2; bases outside the gene matches: 10. In germline, CDR1 is LNHDA, CDR2 SQIVND (reference sequence). The CDR3 loop spans 17 amino acids. DNA for the CDR3: TGTGCCAGTAGTAAACGGGAGGTGGGGCGAAACACCGGGGAGCTGTTTTTT. Translation gives CASSKREVGRNTGELFF.

The rearrangement uses TRBV30 and TRBJ2-5; tentatively, D is TRBD1 or TRBD2 (5 bases each). The V gene's germline CDR1 is GTSNPN and CDR2 SVGIG (reference sequence). The ends were cut back, 0 bases at V and 5 bases at J, with 13 bases in the middle. The CDR3 covers 14 residues. The CDR3 DNA reads TGTGCCTGGAGTGTGGGGCGGACTGGGGAGACCCAGTACTTC. This sequence encodes CAWSVGRTGETQYF.